The clone carrying this TCR beta chain came up once. The antigen remains unidentified. The sample originates from a study of CD8 T cells in Susac syndrome. Study summary: Patients with Susac syndrome were therapy-naive, on corticosteroids, or on intravenous immunoglobulin alone at blood draw.

RNA totalling about 0.5 to 1 ug underwent reverse transcription with random hexamers. Amplification of TCR beta CDR3 used immunoSEQ multiplex PCR across 54 Vbeta and 13 Jbeta. Each CDR3 protein is one row after TCRdb ran MiXCR on the immunoSEQ multiplex PCR reads. The sample lists around 200,000 distinct CDR3 sequences, 85% to 95% occurring once. This CDR3 spans 14 amino acids. The junction had 4 bases not matched to a gene; V was cut back by 3 bases and J by 5 bases. Looked up from germline, CDR1 is LNHDA and CDR2 is SQIVND (reference sequence). Bulk CD8+ and CD4+ cells came from magnetic negative isolation; CD8+ TEMRA by FACS. Study conclusions and caveats: Acknowledgment was made by the study that its TCR sequencing and HLA analysis involved a relatively small number of individuals.

Sequencing was done on a sample of CD4+ T cells from PBMCs. V gene TRBV19 combines with J gene TRBJ1-5; TRBD1 aligns across 7 bases. This TCR was recovered from a human donor with Susac syndrome. The CDR3 region is CASSIGTADQPQHF. CDR3 bases: TGTGCCAGTAGTATCGGGACAGCGGATCAGCCCCAGCATTTT. Complete variable domain (other parts from reference TRBV19 and TRBJ1-5): DGGITQSPKYLFRKEGQNVTLSCEQNLNHDAMYWYRQDPGQGLRLIYYSQIVNDFQKGDIAEGYSVSREKKESFPLTVTSAQKNPTAFYLCASSIGTADQPQHFGDGTRLSIL.